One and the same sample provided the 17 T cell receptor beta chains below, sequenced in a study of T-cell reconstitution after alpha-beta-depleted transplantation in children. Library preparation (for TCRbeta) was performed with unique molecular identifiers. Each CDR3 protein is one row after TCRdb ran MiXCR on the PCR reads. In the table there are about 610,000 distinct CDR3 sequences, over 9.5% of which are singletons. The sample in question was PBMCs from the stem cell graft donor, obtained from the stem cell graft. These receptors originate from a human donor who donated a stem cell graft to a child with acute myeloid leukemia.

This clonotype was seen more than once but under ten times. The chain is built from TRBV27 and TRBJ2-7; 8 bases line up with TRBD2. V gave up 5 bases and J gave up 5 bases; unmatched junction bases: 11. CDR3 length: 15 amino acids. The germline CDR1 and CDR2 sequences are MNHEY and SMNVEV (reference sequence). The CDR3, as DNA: TGTGCCAGCAGTCTGGGGACTAGAGGGCAGAACGAGCAGTACTTC. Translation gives CASSLGTRGQNEQYF.

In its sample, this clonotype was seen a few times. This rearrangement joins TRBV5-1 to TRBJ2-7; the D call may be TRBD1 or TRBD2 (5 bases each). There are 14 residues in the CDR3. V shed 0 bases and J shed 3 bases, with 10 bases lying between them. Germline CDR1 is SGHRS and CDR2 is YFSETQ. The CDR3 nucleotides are TGCGCCAGCAGCTTGGGGGACGGCCTCTACGAGCAGTACTTC. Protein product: CASSLGDGLYEQYF.

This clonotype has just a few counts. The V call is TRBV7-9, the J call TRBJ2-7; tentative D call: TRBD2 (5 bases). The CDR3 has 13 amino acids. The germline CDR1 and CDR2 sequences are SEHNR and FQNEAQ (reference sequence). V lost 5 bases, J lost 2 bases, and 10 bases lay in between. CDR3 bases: TGTGCCAGCAGCGTACTAGGGCCCTACGAGCAGTACTTC. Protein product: CASSVLGPYEQYF.

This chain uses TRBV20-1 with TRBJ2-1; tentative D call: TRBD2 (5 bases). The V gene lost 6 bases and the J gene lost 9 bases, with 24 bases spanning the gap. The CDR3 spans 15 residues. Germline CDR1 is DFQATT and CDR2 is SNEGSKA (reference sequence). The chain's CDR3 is CSASPGESSSLEQFF. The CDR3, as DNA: TGCAGTGCAAGCCCCGGGGAGTCTTCGAGCCTTGAGCAGTTCTTC.

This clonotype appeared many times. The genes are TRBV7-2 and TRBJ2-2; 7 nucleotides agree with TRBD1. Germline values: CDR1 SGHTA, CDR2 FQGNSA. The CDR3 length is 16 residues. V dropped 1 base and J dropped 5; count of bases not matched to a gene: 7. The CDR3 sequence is CASSLVIGRGTGELFF. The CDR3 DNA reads TGTGCCAGCAGCTTAGTAATCGGCAGGGGGACCGGGGAGCTGTTTTTT.

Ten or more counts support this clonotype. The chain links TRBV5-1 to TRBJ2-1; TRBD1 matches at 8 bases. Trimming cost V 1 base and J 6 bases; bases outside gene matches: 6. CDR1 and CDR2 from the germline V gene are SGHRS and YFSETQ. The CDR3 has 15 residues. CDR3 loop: CASSLTGTGVNEQFF. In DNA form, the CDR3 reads TGCGCCAGCAGCTTGACCGGGACAGGCGTCAATGAGCAGTTCTTC. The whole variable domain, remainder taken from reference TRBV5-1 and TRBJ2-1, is KAGVTQTPRYLIKTRGQQVTLSCSPISGHRSVSWYQQTPGQGLQFLFEYFSETQRNKGNFPGRFSGRQFSNSRSEMNVSTLELGDSALYLCASSLTGTGVNEQFFGPGTRLTVL.

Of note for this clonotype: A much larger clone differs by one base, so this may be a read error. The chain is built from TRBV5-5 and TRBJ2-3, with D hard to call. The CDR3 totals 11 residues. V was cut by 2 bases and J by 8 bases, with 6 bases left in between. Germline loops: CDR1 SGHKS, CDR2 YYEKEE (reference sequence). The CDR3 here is CASSLWGTQYF. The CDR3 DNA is TGTGCCAGCAGCTTATGGGGTACGCAGTATTTT.

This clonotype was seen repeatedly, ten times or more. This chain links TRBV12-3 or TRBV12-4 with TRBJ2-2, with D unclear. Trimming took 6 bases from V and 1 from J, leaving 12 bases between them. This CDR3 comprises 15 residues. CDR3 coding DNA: TGTGCCAGCAGCCACCCGACCAGGAACACCGGGGAGCTGTTTTTT. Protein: CASSHPTRNTGELFF.

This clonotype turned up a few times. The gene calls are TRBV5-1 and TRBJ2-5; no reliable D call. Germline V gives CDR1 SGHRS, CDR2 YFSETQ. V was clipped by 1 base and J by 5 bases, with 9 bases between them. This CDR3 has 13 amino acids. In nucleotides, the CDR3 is TGCGCCAGCAGCTTGAAGCACCTGGAGACCCAGTACTTC. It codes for CASSLKHLETQYF.

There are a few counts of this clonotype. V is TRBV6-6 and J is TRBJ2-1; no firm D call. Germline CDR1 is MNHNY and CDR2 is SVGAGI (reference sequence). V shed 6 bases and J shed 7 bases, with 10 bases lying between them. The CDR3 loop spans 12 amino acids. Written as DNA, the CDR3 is TGTGCCAGCAGCCGGAGTTGGAATGAGCAGTTCTTC. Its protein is CASSRSWNEQFF.

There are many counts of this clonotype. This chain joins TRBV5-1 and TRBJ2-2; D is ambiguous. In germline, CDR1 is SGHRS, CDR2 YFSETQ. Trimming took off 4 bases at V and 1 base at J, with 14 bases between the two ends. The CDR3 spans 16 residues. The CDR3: CASSPTSIGNTGELFF. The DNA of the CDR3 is TGCGCCAGCAGCCCAACCTCGATAGGGAACACCGGGGAGCTGTTTTTT. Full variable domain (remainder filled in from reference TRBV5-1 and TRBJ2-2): KAGVTQTPRYLIKTRGQQVTLSCSPISGHRSVSWYQQTPGQGLQFLFEYFSETQRNKGNFPGRFSGRQFSNSRSEMNVSTLELGDSALYLCASSPTSIGNTGELFFGEGSRLTVL.

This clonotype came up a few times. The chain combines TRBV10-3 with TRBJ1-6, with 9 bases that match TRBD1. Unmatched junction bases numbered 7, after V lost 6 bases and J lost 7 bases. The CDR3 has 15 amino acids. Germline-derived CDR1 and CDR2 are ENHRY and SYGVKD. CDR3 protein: CAIRGTGTSNSPLHF. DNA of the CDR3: TGTGCCATCAGAGGGACAGGGACCTCCAATTCACCCCTCCACTTT.

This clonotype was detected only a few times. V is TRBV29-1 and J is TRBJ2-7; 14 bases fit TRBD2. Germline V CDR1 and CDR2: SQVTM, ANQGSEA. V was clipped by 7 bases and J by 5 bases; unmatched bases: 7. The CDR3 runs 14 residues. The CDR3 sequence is CSAGLAGVGNEQYF. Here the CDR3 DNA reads TGCAGCGCGGGACTAGCGGGAGTTGGGAACGAGCAGTACTTC.

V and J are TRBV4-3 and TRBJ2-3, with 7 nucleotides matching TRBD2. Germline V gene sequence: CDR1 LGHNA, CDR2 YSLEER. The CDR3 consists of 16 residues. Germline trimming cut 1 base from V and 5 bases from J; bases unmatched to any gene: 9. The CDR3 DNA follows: TGCGCCAGCAGCCAAGTAGGTAGCGGGCGGCGAGATACGCAGTATTTT. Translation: CASSQVGSGRRDTQYF.

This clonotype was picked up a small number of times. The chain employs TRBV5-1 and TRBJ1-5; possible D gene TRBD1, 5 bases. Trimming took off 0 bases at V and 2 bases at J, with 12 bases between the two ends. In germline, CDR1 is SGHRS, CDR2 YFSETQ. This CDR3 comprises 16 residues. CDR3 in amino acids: CASSLAGQGGNQPQHF. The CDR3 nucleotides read TGCGCCAGCAGCTTGGCCGGCCAGGGAGGCAATCAGCCCCAGCATTTT.

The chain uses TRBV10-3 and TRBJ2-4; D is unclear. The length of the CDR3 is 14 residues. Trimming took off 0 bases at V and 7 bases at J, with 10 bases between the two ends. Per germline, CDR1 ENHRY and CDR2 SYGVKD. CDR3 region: CAISESILPNIQYF. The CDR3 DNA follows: TGTGCCATCAGTGAGTCGATACTACCCAACATTCAGTACTTC.

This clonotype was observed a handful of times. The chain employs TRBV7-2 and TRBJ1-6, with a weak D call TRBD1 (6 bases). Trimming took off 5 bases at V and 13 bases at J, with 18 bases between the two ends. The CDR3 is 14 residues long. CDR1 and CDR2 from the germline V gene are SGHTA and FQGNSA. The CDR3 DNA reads TGTGCCAGCAGCACAGGGAGTCGGGTAGTGCCCCTCCACTTT. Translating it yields CASSTGSRVVPLHF.